What follows are 31 T cell receptor beta chains derived from one specimen sequenced in a study of response to subunit inactivated influenza vaccine. TCRdb used MiXCR to reprocess the RT-PCR reads, holding one entry per CDR3 protein. The sample includes 650,000 or so distinct CDR3 sequences, less than 15% seen only once; the top ten take 6.5% to 8%. The material was PBMCs from blood, obtained 14 to 15 days before vaccination. Receptors were obtained from a man between 50 and 59 years old who received an inactivated influenza vaccine.

This clonotype was seen a few times. The chain combines TRBV4-3 with TRBJ2-3; 7 nucleotides line up with TRBD2. Germline V gene data show CDR1 as LGHNA and CDR2 as YSLEER. The V gene end was trimmed by 1 base and the J gene end by 2 bases; junction bases not matched to a gene: 6. CDR3 length equals 16 residues. DNA of the CDR3: TGCGCCAGCAGCCAAGTCATCCTAGCGGACACAGATACGCAGTATTTT. It encodes CASSQVILADTDTQYF.

This clonotype occurred a few times. The rearrangement joins TRBV12-3 or TRBV12-4 to TRBJ2-1; 7 bases agree with TRBD2. The CDR3 spans 15 residues. Losses at the gene ends were 6 bases for V and 5 bases for J; bases not matched to a gene: 10. Here the CDR3 reads CASREWASGNNEQFF. In DNA form, the CDR3 reads TGTGCCAGCAGGGAGTGGGCTAGCGGTAACAATGAGCAGTTCTTC.

The sample holds a few counts of this clonotype. The rearrangement uses TRBV5-1 and TRBJ2-7; D call uncertain. Looked up from germline, CDR1 is SGHRS and CDR2 is YFSETQ. The CDR3 extends over 16 amino acids. Trimming cost V 3 bases and J 2 bases, with 18 bases left between them. DNA for the CDR3: TGCGCCAGCAGCTCGTATCATACACAGTCTACCTACGAGCAGTACTTC. This codes for CASSSYHTQSTYEQYF.

This clonotype was detected a few times. The chain combines TRBV6-1 with TRBJ1-6; D is possibly TRBD1 (5 bases). CDR1 MNHNS and CDR2 SASEGT come from the germline V gene. The CDR3 loop spans 14 amino acids. The V gene lost 7 bases and the J gene lost 9 bases, with 16 bases spanning the gap. The CDR3 DNA reads as TGTGCCAGCACCTCGGAGAGGGGCGCTTCACCCCTCCACTTT. It translates to CASTSERGASPLHF.

The chain combines TRBV19 with TRBJ2-3, with 14 bases matching TRBD2. The CDR3 has 18 residues. Germline CDR1 is LNHDA and CDR2 is SQIVND (reference sequence). With V trimmed by 5 bases and J by 0 bases, 7 bases remained unmatched. The chain's CDR3 is CASSPGLAGDLSTDTQYF. DNA for the CDR3: TGTGCCAGTAGTCCGGGACTAGCGGGAGACCTCAGCACAGATACGCAGTATTTT.

The J gene is TRBJ2-1, the V gene TRBV2, with 9 bases matching TRBD2. Germline CDR1 is SNHLY and CDR2 is FYNNEI. This CDR3 spans 18 amino acids. V dropped 2 bases and J dropped 5; count of bases not matched to a gene: 13. The CDR3 DNA reads TGTGCCAGCAGTGAAAGGGCTAGGGCTAGCGGGAAGAACAATGAGCAGTTCTTC. As protein: CASSERARASGKNNEQFF.

This clonotype has more than one count but fewer than ten. The CDR3 reads CASSQGSPWYGYTF. In nucleotides, the CDR3 is TGTGCCAGCAGTCAGGGTTCTCCTTGGTATGGCTACACCTTC. The chain joins TRBV27 to TRBJ1-2, with D possibly matching TRBD1 (5 bases). This CDR3 spans 14 amino acids. V was trimmed by 5 bases and J by 5 bases, leaving 15 bases between them. Per germline, CDR1 MNHEY and CDR2 SMNVEV (reference sequence).

This clonotype was seen a few times. The V gene is TRBV4-3, the J gene TRBJ2-7, with TRBD2 identical over 8 bases. The length of the CDR3 is 16 residues. The V gene end was trimmed by 0 bases and the J gene end by 3 bases; junction bases not matched to a gene: 7. The germline gives CDR1 LGHNA, CDR2 YSLEER. The DNA for the CDR3 is TGCGCCAGCAGCCAAGACGGGGGGGCAGGGCGCTACGAGCAGTACTTC. Translated: CASSQDGGAGRYEQYF.

The chain links TRBV12-3 or TRBV12-4 to TRBJ2-7; 7 nucleotides line up with TRBD2. The V and J ends lost 6 bases and 6 bases, in that order; junction bases with no gene match: 14. This CDR3 is built from 15 residues. DNA for the CDR3: TGTGCCAGCAGGGACGGACTAGTAAGGAGCTCCGAGCAGTACTTC. Its translation: CASRDGLVRSSEQYF.

This clonotype appeared a few times. V and J are TRBV5-5 and TRBJ2-2; TRBD1 might be the D (5 bases). This CDR3 has 14 amino acids. From germline, CDR1 is SGHKS and CDR2 YYEKEE (reference sequence). V lost 3 bases and J lost 6, with 12 bases in between. The CDR3 sequence is CASSWGLGAGELFF. Here the CDR3 DNA reads TGTGCCAGCAGCTGGGGCCTAGGGGCCGGGGAGCTGTTTTTT.

This clonotype appeared a few times. The chain carries TRBV20-1 and TRBJ1-5; TRBD1 aligns across 7 bases. The germline CDR1 and CDR2 sequences are DFQATT and SNEGSKA (reference sequence). V shed 5 bases, J shed 6 bases, and the junction held 13 bases outside the gene matches. This CDR3 has 15 amino acids. The CDR3 region has the DNA TGCAGTGCTGCCCACACAGGGGCTAGAGGTCAGCCCCAGCATTTT. This sequence encodes CSAAHTGARGQPQHF.

The sample holds a few counts of this clonotype. This chain uses TRBV11-2 with TRBJ1-3, with unresolved D. This CDR3 has 15 amino acids. V was trimmed by 5 bases and J by 0 bases, leaving 11 bases between them. Germline CDR1 reads SGHAT; CDR2 reads FQNNGV. The CDR3: CASSPRASSGNTIYF. The DNA of the CDR3 is TGTGCCAGCAGCCCCCGGGCTAGCTCTGGAAACACCATATATTTT.

The table lists this clonotype with a few counts. The gene calls are TRBV5-5 and TRBJ2-7; D perhaps matches TRBD2 (5 bases). The CDR3 has 15 amino acids. Germline V gives CDR1 SGHKS, CDR2 YYEKEE (reference sequence). V lost 2 bases and J lost 0, with 12 bases in between. The CDR3: CASSFIAGSSYEQYF. The CDR3 region has the DNA TGTGCCAGCAGCTTCATTGCGGGCAGCTCCTACGAGCAGTACTTC.

The table lists this clonotype with a few counts. The rearrangement joins TRBV5-1 to TRBJ2-1; TRBD2 agrees at 11 bases. In germline, CDR1 is SGHRS, CDR2 YFSETQ. Unmatched junction bases numbered 5, after V lost 0 bases and J lost 6 bases. The CDR3 covers 16 residues. In DNA, the CDR3 is TGCGCCAGCAGCTTGGAGCCTAGCGGGGGGCGCAATGAGCAGTTCTTC. It encodes CASSLEPSGGRNEQFF.

J is TRBJ2-2 and V is TRBV3-1; D unresolved. Deletions cut 2 bases from V and 0 bases from J, with 10 bases between. This CDR3 contains 16 residues. Germline-derived CDR1 and CDR2 are LGHDT and YNNKEL (reference sequence). This chain's CDR3 is CASSQRSFANTGELFF. The CDR3 coding sequence is TGTGCCAGCAGCCAACGAAGTTTCGCGAACACCGGGGAGCTGTTTTTT.

There are many counts of this clonotype. This chain connects TRBV9 to TRBJ2-5; D not certain. CDR1 SGDLS and CDR2 YYNGEE come from the germline V gene. This CDR3 is 12 amino acids long. Trimming took 0 bases from V and 4 from J, leaving 4 bases between them. The CDR3, as DNA: TGTGCCAGCAGCGTAGATGGAGAGACCCAGTACTTC. Translation gives CASSVDGETQYF.

This clonotype occurred a few times. The rearrangement links TRBV20-1 to TRBJ2-2, with 11 bases identical to TRBD2. Germline trimming cut 1 base from V and 6 bases from J; bases unmatched to any gene: 10. From germline, CDR1 is DFQATT and CDR2 SNEGSKA (reference sequence). This CDR3 has 17 residues. CDR3 amino acids: CSARGVLSSGGPGELFF. The CDR3, as DNA: TGCAGTGCTAGAGGCGTTTTATCTAGCGGGGGGCCCGGGGAGCTGTTTTTT.

This clonotype has ten or more counts. This rearrangement joins TRBV20-1 to TRBJ2-7, with 10 positions matching TRBD2. This CDR3 spans 13 amino acids. The trim removed 6 bases at V and 3 bases at J, leaving 5 bases unmatched. The germline CDR1 and CDR2 sequences are DFQATT and SNEGSKA (reference sequence). The CDR3 DNA sequence: TGCAGTGCAACCTCTAGCGGGAGCTACGAGCAGTACTTC. Translating gives CSATSSGSYEQYF.

This chain uses TRBV5-1 with TRBJ1-4; 7 bases map to TRBD1. V lost 1 base to trimming and J lost 6 bases; unmatched junction nucleotides: 6. Germline CDR1 and CDR2: SGHRS and YFSETQ. This CDR3 has 15 residues. The CDR3 loop reads CASSLIGTVDEKLFF. CDR3 DNA: TGCGCCAGCAGCTTGATAGGGACAGTTGATGAAAAACTGTTTTTT. Based on the CDR3 plus reference TRBV5-1 and TRBJ1-4, the full variable domain is KAGVTQTPRYLIKTRGQQVTLSCSPISGHRSVSWYQQTPGQGLQFLFEYFSETQRNKGNFPGRFSGRQFSNSRSEMNVSTLELGDSALYLCASSLIGTVDEKLFFGSGTQLSVL.

This clonotype showed up many times. This chain connects TRBV11-2 to TRBJ2-5; unclear D gene. CDR3 size: 13 residues. Deletions cut 1 base from V and 4 bases from J, with 7 bases between. Germline V CDR1 and CDR2: SGHAT, FQNNGV. Here the CDR3 reads CASSLGYGETQYF. The CDR3 DNA is TGTGCCAGCAGCTTAGGCTACGGAGAGACCCAGTACTTC.

This clonotype was found once. The CDR3 is CSARENRETQYF. CDR3 in DNA: TGCAGTGCTAGAGAGAATAGAGAGACCCAGTACTTC. The chain employs TRBV20-1 and TRBJ2-5; D uncertain. CDR1 and CDR2 from the germline V gene are DFQATT and SNEGSKA (reference sequence). The CDR3 contains 12 residues. Trimming removed 0 bases at V and 4 bases at J, with 6 bases between.

The chain carries TRBV4-3 and TRBJ2-2; perhaps TRBD2 as D (5 bases). V was shortened by 2 bases and J by 3 bases, with 16 bases between the two germline ends. Germline loops: CDR1 LGHNA, CDR2 YSLEER. The CDR3 spans 17 residues. CDR3 loop: CASSQFSASSDTGELFF. In DNA, the CDR3 is TGCGCCAGCAGCCAATTCTCCGCGAGTAGCGACACCGGGGAGCTGTTTTTT.

The chain carries TRBV6-1 and TRBJ2-3, with TRBD1 identical over 10 bases. The germline V gene has CDR1 MNHNS and CDR2 SASEGT. The ends lost 6 bases at V and 1 base at J; junction bases unmatched: 4. The CDR3 totals 15 residues. The CDR3 DNA sequence: TGTGCCAGCAGCAAGGGGACAGGGGGCACAGATACGCAGTATTTT. It codes for CASSKGTGGTDTQYF.

This chain joins TRBV19 and TRBJ2-7; maybe TRBD1 (6 bases). Germline V lookup: CDR1 LNHDA, CDR2 SQIVND (reference sequence). The CDR3 covers 13 residues. V lost 5 bases, J lost 4 bases, and 12 bases lay in between. The CDR3, as DNA: TGTGCCAGTAGTCCCCGGGACATTTACGAGCAGTACTTC. This translates into CASSPRDIYEQYF.

This clonotype showed up just a few times. V usage is TRBV5-1 and J usage is TRBJ2-5, with 7 bases that match TRBD1. V gave up 2 bases and J gave up 4 bases; unmatched junction bases: 8. The CDR3 is 15 residues long. Germline-derived CDR1 and CDR2 are SGHRS and YFSETQ. Here the CDR3 reads CASSLAGQDLETQYF. In DNA, the CDR3 is TGCGCCAGCAGCTTAGCAGGACAGGACCTAGAGACCCAGTACTTC.

This chain connects TRBV20-1 to TRBJ1-1; D not resolved. This CDR3 spans 17 amino acids. V shed 1 base and J shed 1 base, with 19 bases lying between them. Germline CDR1 reads DFQATT; CDR2 reads SNEGSKA (reference sequence). CDR3 sequence reads: CSARAFLGLGKNTEAFF. Written as DNA, the CDR3 is TGCAGTGCTAGAGCTTTTCTGGGCCTCGGCAAGAACACTGAAGCTTTCTTT.

This chain links TRBV20-1 with TRBJ1-1, with D possibly TRBD1 on 6 matching bases. The CDR3 is 12 amino acids. The germline V gene encodes CDR1 DFQATT and CDR2 SNEGSKA (reference sequence). Between the trimmed V and J ends, which lost 6 bases and 1 base, there was a span of 9 bases. The CDR3 loop reads CSAKQGNTEAFF. CDR3 DNA: TGCAGTGCAAAACAGGGGAACACTGAAGCTTTCTTT.

In its sample, this clonotype was seen many times. V usage is TRBV12-3 or TRBV12-4 and J usage is TRBJ1-5; weak D call: TRBD1 (6 bases). V lost 6 bases and J 0 bases, leaving 15 bases between the germline ends. This CDR3 comprises 16 residues. The DNA for the CDR3 is TGTGCCAGCAGCCAAGGACAGATGGGTAGCAATCAGCCCCAGCATTTT. Translating gives CASSQGQMGSNQPQHF.

The chain recombines TRBV6-2 or TRBV6-3 with TRBJ2-7; 8 positions agree with TRBD2. The CDR3 spans 14 residues. Germline V gives CDR1 MNHEY, CDR2 SVGEGT. V shed 10 bases, J shed 3 bases, and the junction held 11 bases outside the gene matches. The CDR3 is CATTASGPYYEQYF. CDR3 sequence (DNA): TGTGCCACCACTGCTAGCGGGCCATACTACGAGCAGTACTTC.

The chain links TRBV6-2 or TRBV6-3 to TRBJ2-6, with 10 bases lining up with TRBD2. The CDR3 loop spans 17 amino acids. After removal of 3 bases from V and 4 bases from J, the junction contained 6 bases not matched to a gene. From germline, CDR1 is MNHEY and CDR2 SVGEGT. This chain's CDR3 is CASSYQLAGTGANVLTF. Written as DNA, the CDR3 is TGTGCCAGCAGTTATCAACTAGCGGGGACCGGGGCCAACGTCCTGACTTTC.

In its sample, this clonotype was seen a few times. The gene calls are TRBV7-8 and TRBJ2-5; TRBD1 agrees at 11 bases. Germline CDR1 and CDR2: SGHVS and FQNEAQ. Losses at the gene ends were 7 bases for V and 6 bases for J; bases not matched to a gene: 10. The CDR3 covers 15 residues. CDR3 nucleotide sequence: TGTGCCAGCACCCAAGCGGGACAGGGGGTAAAGACCCAGTACTTC. This gives the protein CASTQAGQGVKTQYF.